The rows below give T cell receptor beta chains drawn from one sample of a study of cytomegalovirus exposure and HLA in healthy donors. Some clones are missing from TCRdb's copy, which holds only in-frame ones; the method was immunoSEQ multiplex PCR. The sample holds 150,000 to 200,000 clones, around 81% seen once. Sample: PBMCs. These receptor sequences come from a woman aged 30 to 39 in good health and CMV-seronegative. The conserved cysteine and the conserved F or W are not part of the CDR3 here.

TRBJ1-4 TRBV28 ASVGTVFFPLKLF
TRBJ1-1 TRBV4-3 ASSQGPQGDTEAF
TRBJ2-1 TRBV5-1 ASSLRTDSYNEQF
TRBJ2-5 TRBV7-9 ASSAIKRQGVPETQY
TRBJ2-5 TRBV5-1 ASSSQGLVQETQY
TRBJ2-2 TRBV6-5 ASSTTGSVTGELF
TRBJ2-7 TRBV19 ASSTGGFRFGEQY
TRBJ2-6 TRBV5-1 ASSLTPTSGGHSGANVLT
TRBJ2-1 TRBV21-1 ASSKVQSGLVVNEQF
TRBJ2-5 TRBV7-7 ASSDLSGGAGETQY
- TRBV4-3 ASSRRQGSPYEQY
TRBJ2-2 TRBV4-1 ASSQGGLTGELF
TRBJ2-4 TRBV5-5 ASSQKGQGLAKNIQY
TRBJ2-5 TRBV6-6 ASSYGSGEETQY
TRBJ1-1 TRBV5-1 ASSPGQGSTEAF
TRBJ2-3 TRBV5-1 ASSPTGADTQY
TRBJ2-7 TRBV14 ASSQDRISVEQY
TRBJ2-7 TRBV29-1 SVRQSAPNSYEQY